The 6 T cell receptor beta chains in this list originate from one sample, sequenced in a study of shared clonotypes between healthy human individuals. Assay: immunoSEQ multiplex PCR; the TCRdb copy retains only in-frame clones and omits some. The sample shows 2 million to 2.5 million clones, approximately 93% of them seen only once. Sequences were obtained from naive CD4+ T cells from PBMCs. Subset here: CD45RA+ positively selected. The receptors originated from a man between 18 and 29 years old in good health. Some clones in this sample may be carry-over from other donors' samples.

In DNA, the CDR3 is TGTGCCAGCAGCGAAACAGGGGTCCCCTACAATGAGCAGTTCTTC. Its translation: CASSETGVPYNEQFF. The chain is built from TRBV9 and TRBJ2-1; TRBD1 agrees at 7 bases. The germline gives CDR1 SGDLS, CDR2 YYNGEE. V shed 3 bases and J 2 bases; nucleotides not matched to a gene: 5. The CDR3 loop spans 15 amino acids. Complete variable domain (other parts from reference TRBV9 and TRBJ2-1): DSGVTQTPKHLITATGQRVTLRCSPRSGDLSVYWYQQSLDQGLQFLIQYYNGEERAKGNILERFSAQQFPDLHSELNLSSLELGDSALYFCASSETGVPYNEQFFGPGTRLTVL.

This clone has only one observation. The genes are TRBV10-3 and TRBJ2-1, with 10 bases identical to TRBD2. CDR3 length: 15 amino acids. J lost 6 bases, V lost 2 bases, and 4 bases had no gene match. Germline CDR1 and CDR2: ENHRY and SYGVKD. CDR3 amino acids: CAISERLAGVNEQFF. CDR3 DNA: TGTGCCATCAGTGAGCGGCTAGCGGGAGTCAATGAGCAGTTCTTC.

This clone appeared once. This specimen includes other DNA sequences encoding the same CDR3. The J gene is TRBJ2-5, the V gene TRBV18; 8 nucleotides align to TRBD2. The CDR3 sequence is 14 residues long. V trimming: 0 bases; J trimming: 4 bases; junction bases outside the gene matches: 1. Germline CDR1 is KGHSH and CDR2 is LQKENI. DNA of the CDR3: TGTGCCAGCTCACCACCGAGCGGGGGAGAGACCCAGTACTTC. Translating it yields CASSPPSGGETQYF.

The genes are TRBV25-1 and TRBJ2-1, with TRBD2 matching 9 bases. The CDR3 contains 16 residues. Germline lookup yields CDR1 MGHDK and CDR2 SYGVNS. V was clipped by 0 bases and J by 8 bases; unmatched bases: 8. The CDR3 sequence: CASSEYVAGVWDEQFF. The CDR3 DNA follows: TGTGCCAGCAGTGAATACGTAGCGGGAGTGTGGGATGAGCAGTTCTTC.

The J gene is TRBJ1-1, the V gene TRBV6-6; no clear D. Germline CDR1 MNHNY, CDR2 SVGAGI (reference sequence). The CDR3 contains 15 residues. The ends were cut back, 7 bases at V and 1 base at J, with 16 bases in the middle. This CDR3 reads CASISRAGWNTEAFF. The DNA for the CDR3 is TGTGCCAGCATATCTCGGGCAGGTTGGAACACTGAAGCTTTCTTT.

The chain carries TRBV28 and TRBJ2-5; TRBD2 matches 8 bases. The CDR3 is 17 residues long. After removal of 3 bases from V and 1 base from J, the junction contained 10 bases not matched to a gene. Per germline, CDR1 MDHEN and CDR2 SYDVKM. CDR3 DNA sequence: TGTGCCAGCAGTTTGTATGGCGCTAGCGGGTTCCAAGAGACCCAGTACTTC. This gives the protein CASSLYGASGFQETQYF.